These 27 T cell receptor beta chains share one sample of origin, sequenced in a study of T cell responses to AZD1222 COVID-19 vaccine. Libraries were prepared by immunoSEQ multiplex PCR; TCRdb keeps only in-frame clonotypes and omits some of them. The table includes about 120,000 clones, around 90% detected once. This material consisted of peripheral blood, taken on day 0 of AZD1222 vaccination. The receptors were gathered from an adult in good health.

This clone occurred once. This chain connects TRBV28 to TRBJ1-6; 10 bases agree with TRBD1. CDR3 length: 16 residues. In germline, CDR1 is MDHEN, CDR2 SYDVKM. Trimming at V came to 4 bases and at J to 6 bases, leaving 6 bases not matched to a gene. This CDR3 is CASSSPGQGINSPLHF. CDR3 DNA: TGTGCCAGCAGTTCTCCGGGACAGGGGATTAATTCACCCCTCCACTTT.

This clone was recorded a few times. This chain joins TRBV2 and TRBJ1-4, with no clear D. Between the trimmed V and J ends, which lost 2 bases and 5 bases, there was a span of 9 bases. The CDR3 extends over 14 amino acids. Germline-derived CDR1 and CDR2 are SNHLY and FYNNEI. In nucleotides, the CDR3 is TGTGCCAGCAGTGAAACCGGGAGCAATGAAAAACTGTTTTTT. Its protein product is CASSETGSNEKLFF.

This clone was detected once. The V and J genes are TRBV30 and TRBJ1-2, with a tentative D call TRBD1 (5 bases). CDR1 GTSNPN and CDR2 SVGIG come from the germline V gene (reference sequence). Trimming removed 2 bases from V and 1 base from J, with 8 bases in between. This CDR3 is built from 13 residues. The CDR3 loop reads CAWSPQGNYGYTF. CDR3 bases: TGTGCCTGGAGTCCCCAGGGTAACTATGGCTACACCTTC. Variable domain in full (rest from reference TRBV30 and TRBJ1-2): SQTIHQWPATLVQPVGSPLSLECTVEGTSNPNLYWYRQAAGRGLQLLFYSVGIGQISSEVPQNLSASRPQDRQFILSSKKLLLSDSGFYLCAWSPQGNYGYTFGSGTRLTVV.

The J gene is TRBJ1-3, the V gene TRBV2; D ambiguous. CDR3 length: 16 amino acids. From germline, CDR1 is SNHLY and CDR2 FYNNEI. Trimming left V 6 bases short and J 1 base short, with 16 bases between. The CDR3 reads CASSPRAVSSGNTIYF. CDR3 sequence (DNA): TGTGCCAGCAGCCCTAGGGCGGTTTCATCTGGAAACACCATATATTTT.

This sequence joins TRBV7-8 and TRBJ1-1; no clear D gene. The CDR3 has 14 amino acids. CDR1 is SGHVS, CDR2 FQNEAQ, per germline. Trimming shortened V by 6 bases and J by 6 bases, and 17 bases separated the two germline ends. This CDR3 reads CASRNSDGSAEAFF. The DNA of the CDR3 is TGTGCCAGCAGAAACTCAGACGGGTCCGCTGAAGCTTTCTTT. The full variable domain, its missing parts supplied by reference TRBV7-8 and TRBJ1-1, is GAGVSQSPRYKVAKRGQDVALRCDPISGHVSLFWYQQALGQGPEFLTYFQNEAQLDKSGLPSDRFFAERPEGSVSTLKIQRTQQEDSAVYLCASRNSDGSAEAFFGQGTRLTVV.

The DNA of the CDR3 is TGTGCCAGCAGCTGGACCCAGGGGGGACGCCTGAAGACCCAGTACTTC. Translation gives CASSWTQGGRLKTQYF. The chain recombines TRBV11-2 with TRBJ2-5, with D possibly matching TRBD1 (7 bases). CDR3 length: 16 residues. The germline gives CDR1 SGHAT, CDR2 FQNNGV. The ends were cut back, 4 bases at V and 6 bases at J, with 21 bases in the middle.

This CDR3 reads CAAQRDGFNQPQHF. The CDR3 DNA sequence: TGCGCCGCCCAAAGGGACGGGTTCAATCAGCCCCAGCATTTT. The chain links TRBV10-2 to TRBJ1-5; the D gene is possibly TRBD1 (5 bases). Trimming removed 11 bases from V and 3 bases from J, with 17 bases in between. The CDR3 sequence is 14 residues long. Per the germline V gene, CDR1 is WSHSY and CDR2 is SAAADI.

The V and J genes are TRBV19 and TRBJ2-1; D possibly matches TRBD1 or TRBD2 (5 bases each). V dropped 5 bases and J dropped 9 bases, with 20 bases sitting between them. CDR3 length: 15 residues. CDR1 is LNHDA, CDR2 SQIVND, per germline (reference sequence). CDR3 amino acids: CASSLERRRGVEQFF. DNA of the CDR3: TGTGCCAGTAGTCTCGAGCGGCGACGAGGGGTTGAGCAGTTCTTC.

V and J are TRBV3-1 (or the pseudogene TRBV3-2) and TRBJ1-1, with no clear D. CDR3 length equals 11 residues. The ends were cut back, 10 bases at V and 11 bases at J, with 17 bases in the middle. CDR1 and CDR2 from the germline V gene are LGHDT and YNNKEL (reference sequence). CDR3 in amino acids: CATFRQVCAFF. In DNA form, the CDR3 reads TGTGCCACTTTCCGCCAGGTCTGCGCTTTCTTT.

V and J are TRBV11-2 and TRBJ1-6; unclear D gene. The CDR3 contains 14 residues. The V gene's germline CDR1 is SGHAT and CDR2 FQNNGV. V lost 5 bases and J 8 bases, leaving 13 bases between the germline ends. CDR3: CASSLEQVYSPLHF. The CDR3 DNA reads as TGTGCCAGCAGCCTCGAGCAGGTCTATTCACCCCTCCACTTT.

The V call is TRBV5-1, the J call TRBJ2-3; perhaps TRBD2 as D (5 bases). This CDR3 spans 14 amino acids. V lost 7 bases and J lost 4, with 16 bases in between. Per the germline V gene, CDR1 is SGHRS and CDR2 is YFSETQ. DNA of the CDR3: TGCGCCAGCGACACCGGGGTCCTGGCAGATACGCAGTATTTT. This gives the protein CASDTGVLADTQYF.

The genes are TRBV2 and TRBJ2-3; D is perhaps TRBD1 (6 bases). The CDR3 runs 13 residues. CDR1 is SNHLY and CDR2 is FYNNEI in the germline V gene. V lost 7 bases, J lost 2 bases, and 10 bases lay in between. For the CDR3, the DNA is TGTGCCAGCACCACAGGGTACACAGATACGCAGTATTTT. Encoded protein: CASTTGYTDTQYF.

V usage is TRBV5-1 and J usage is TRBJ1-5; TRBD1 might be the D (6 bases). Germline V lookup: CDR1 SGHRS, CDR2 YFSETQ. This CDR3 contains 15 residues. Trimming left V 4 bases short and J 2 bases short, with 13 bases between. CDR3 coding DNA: TGCGCCAGCAGCCTGACAGGTTATGGCAATCAGCCCCAGCATTTT. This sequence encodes CASSLTGYGNQPQHF.

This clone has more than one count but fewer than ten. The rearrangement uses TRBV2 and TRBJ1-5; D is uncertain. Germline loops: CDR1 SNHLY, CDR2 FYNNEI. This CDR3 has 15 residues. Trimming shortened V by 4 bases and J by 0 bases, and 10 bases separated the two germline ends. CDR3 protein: CASSGDGYSNQPQHF. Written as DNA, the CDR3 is TGTGCCAGCAGTGGTGACGGGTATAGCAATCAGCCCCAGCATTTT.

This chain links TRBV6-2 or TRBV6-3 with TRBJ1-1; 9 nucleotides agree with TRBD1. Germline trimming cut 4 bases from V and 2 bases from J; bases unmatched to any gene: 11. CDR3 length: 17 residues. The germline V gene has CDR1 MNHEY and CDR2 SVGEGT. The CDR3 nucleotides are TGTGCCAGCAGTTCGGACAGGGGAGGTTGGGGAAACACTGAAGCTTTCTTT. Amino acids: CASSSDRGGWGNTEAFF.

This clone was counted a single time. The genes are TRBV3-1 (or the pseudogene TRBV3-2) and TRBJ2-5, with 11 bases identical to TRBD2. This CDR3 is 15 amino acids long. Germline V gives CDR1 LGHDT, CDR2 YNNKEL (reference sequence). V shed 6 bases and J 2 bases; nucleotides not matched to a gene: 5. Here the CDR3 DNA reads TGTGCCAGCAGTCCGACTAGCGGGGCACAAGAGACCCAGTACTTC. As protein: CASSPTSGAQETQYF.

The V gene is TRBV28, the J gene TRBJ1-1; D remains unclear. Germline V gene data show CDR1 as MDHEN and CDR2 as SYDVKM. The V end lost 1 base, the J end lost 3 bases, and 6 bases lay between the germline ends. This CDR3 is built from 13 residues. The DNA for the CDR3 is TGTGCCAGCAGTTTATCGGATTACACTGAAGCTTTCTTT. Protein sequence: CASSLSDYTEAFF.

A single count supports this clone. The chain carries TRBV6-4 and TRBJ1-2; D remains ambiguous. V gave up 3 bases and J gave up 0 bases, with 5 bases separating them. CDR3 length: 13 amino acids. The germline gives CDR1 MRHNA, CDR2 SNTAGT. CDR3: CASSEAANYGYTF. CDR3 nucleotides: TGTGCCAGCAGTGAGGCAGCTAACTATGGCTACACCTTC.

CDR3 in amino acids: CASSPAGMGGTEAFF. DNA of the CDR3: TGTGCCAGCAGTCCAGCCGGAATGGGAGGCACTGAAGCTTTCTTT. This chain links TRBV27 with TRBJ1-1; D unresolved. V was cut by 5 bases and J by 4 bases, with 17 bases left in between. The CDR3 is 15 residues long. The germline V gene has CDR1 MNHEY and CDR2 SMNVEV (reference sequence).

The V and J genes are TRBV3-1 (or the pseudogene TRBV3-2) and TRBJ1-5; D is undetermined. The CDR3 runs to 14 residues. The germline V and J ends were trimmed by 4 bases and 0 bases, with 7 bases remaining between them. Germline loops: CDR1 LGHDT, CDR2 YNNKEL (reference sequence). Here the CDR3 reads CASSRANSNQPQHF. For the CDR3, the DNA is TGTGCCAGCAGCCGGGCGAATAGCAATCAGCCCCAGCATTTT.

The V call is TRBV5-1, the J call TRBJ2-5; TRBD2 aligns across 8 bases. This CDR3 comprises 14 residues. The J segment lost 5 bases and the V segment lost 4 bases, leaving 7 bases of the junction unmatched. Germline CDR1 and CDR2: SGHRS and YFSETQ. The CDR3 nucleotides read TGCGCCAGCAGCCTGATAGCGGGACTCGAGACCCAGTACTTC. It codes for CASSLIAGLETQYF.

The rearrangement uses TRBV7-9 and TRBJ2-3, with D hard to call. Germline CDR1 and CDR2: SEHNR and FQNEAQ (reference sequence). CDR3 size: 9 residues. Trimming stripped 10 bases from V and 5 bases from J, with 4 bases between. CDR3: CAIRDTQYF. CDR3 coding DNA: TGTGCCATCAGAGATACGCAGTATTTT.

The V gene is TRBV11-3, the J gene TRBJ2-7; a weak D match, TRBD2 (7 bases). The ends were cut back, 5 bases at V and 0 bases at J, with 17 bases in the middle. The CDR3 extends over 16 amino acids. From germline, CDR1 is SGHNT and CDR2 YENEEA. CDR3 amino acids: CASSEGGTPNSYEQYF. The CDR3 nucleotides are TGTGCCAGCAGCGAGGGGGGGACACCTAACTCCTACGAGCAGTACTTC.

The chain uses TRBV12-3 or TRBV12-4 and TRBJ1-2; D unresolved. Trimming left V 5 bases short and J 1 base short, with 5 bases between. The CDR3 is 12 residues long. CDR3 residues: CASSPSNYGYTF. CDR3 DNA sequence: TGTGCCAGCAGTCCAAGTAACTATGGCTACACCTTC.

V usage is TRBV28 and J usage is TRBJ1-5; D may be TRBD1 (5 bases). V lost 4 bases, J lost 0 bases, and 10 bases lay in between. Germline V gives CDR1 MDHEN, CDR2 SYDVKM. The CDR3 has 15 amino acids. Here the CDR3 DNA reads TGTGCCAGCAGTTCGGCAGGGATTAGCAATCAGCCCCAGCATTTT. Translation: CASSSAGISNQPQHF.

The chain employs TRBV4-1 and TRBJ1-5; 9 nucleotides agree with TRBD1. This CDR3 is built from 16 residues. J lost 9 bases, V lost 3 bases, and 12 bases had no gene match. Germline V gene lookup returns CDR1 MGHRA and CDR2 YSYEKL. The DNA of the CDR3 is TGCGCCAGCAGCCAGGCCCCGGGACAGGGAGTTCGGCCCCAGCATTTT. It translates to CASSQAPGQGVRPQHF.

This CDR3 reads CASSLGDRGSGYTF. The CDR3 DNA sequence: TGTGCCAGCAGCTTAGGGGACAGGGGAAGTGGCTACACCTTC. The chain has TRBV7-2 and TRBJ1-2; 10 bases line up with TRBD1. V lost 1 base, J lost 7 bases, and 3 bases stayed unmatched. Germline assignment: CDR1 SGHTA and CDR2 FQGNSA. The CDR3 sequence is 14 residues long. The variable domain in full, completed from reference TRBV7-2 and TRBJ1-2, reads GAGVSQSPSNKVTEKGKDVELRCDPISGHTALYWYRQSLGQGLEFLIYFQGNSAPDKSGLPSDRFSAERTGGSVSTLTIQRTQQEDSAVYLCASSLGDRGSGYTFGSGTRLTVV.